The clone carrying this T cell receptor beta chain occurred a few times. Its antigen is currently unknown. Treatment denoted: roughly ten-day PBMC culture with coronavirus spike peptide pools or control peptides (ViraFEST assay). Wells that each held about 2 million PBMCs were cultured with approximately 10 IU/ml IL-2 and about 10 ug/ml peptide pools. Sequencing of DNA taken from cultured CD4+ T cells relied on the Oncomine TCR Beta short-read assay. Each CDR3 protein gets one entry after TCRdb re-called the PCR reads with MiXCR. The sample has 9,500 to 15,000 distinct CDR3 sequences, 50% seen once. These data originate in a study of vaccination and CD4 T cells after COVID-19. Looking at the study overall: Cultures serving as controls received a peptide pool (CEFX or HIV-1 Nef) or no peptide. General study results and limits: The researchers studied relatively few convalescent patients and omitted early post-infection timepoints. Among convalescent patients, a median about 83% of reactive clones emerged only after vaccination.

V lost 6 bases, J lost 5 bases, and 22 bases lay in between. This CDR3 spans 15 amino acids. Per germline, CDR1 DFQATT and CDR2 SNEGSKA (reference sequence). The sequenced material came from CD4+ T cells from blood, cultured in vitro. The chain recombines TRBV20-1 with TRBJ2-5, with TRBD2 as a possible D gene (6 bases). This TCR was sampled from a human donor who had recovered from COVID-19. As DNA, the CDR3 is TGCAGTGCGGGGGACGACGGAGGGACTGGGGAGACCCAGTACTTC. Amino acids: CSAGDDGGTGETQYF.